This is a list of T cell receptor beta chains from one sample in a study of regulatory T cells in long-lasting Graves disease. MiXCR, applied by TCRdb to the multiplex PCR reads, yields one record per CDR3 protein. The table has around 300,000 distinct CDR3 sequences, roughly a fifth seen once. Sequencing used peripheral blood mononuclear cells (PBMCs), obtained when the disease was refractory, from a patient treated with antithyroid drugs. Receptors were obtained from a female donor with Graves disease. Both conserved end residues are part of each CDR3. The order of the fields is CDR3 protein, CDR3 DNA, J gene, clone size, D gene, V gene. A D gene is named only where the DNA matches it firmly. Not every row has a clone size; where given, it reads once, few, many or a size class.

CDR3 protein: CASSLAGAQGYTF
CDR3 DNA: TGTGCCAGCAGCTTAGCGGGGGCGCAAGGCTACACCTTC
J gene: TRBJ1-2
clone size: NA
D gene: NA
V gene: TRBV7-2

CDR3 protein: CASSYSRGLEKLFF
CDR3 DNA: TGTGCCAGCAGTTACTCTCGGGGGCTCGAAAAACTGTTTTTT
J gene: TRBJ1-4
clone size: NA
D gene: NA
V gene: TRBV6-2/TRBV6-3

CDR3 protein: CSALNPSSGTAYEQYF
CDR3 DNA: TGCAGCGCTCTCAACCCTTCTAGCGGGACAGCCTACGAGCAGTACTTC
J gene: TRBJ2-7
clone size: NA
D gene: TRBD2
V gene: TRBV29-1

CDR3 protein: CSAKNTGWGYGYTF
CDR3 DNA: TGCAGTGCTAAAAACACGGGGTGGGGCTATGGCTACACCTTC
J gene: TRBJ1-2
clone size: many
D gene: NA
V gene: TRBV20-1

CDR3 protein: CASSVGTLRPYEQYF
CDR3 DNA: TGTGCCAGCAGTGTGGGGACACTAAGGCCCTACGAGCAGTACTTC
J gene: TRBJ2-7
clone size: NA
D gene: NA
V gene: TRBV6-1

CDR3 protein: CATSTGTGGSTEAFF
CDR3 DNA: TGTGCCACCAGTACCGGGACAGGGGGATCCACTGAAGCTTTCTTT
J gene: TRBJ1-1
clone size: few
D gene: TRBD1
V gene: TRBV15

CDR3 protein: CASSLGGVGNTEAFF
CDR3 DNA: TGTGCCAGCAGCTTAGGGGGCGTGGGGAACACTGAAGCTTTCTTT
J gene: TRBJ1-1
clone size: many
D gene: NA
V gene: TRBV7-2

CDR3 protein: CTISLDSNQPQHF
CDR3 DNA: TGTACCATCAGTTTGGATAGCAATCAGCCCCAGCATTTT
J gene: TRBJ1-5
clone size: NA
D gene: NA
V gene: TRBV10-3

CDR3 protein: CSAPLAGGSSYEQYF
CDR3 DNA: TGCAGTGCTCCCCTAGCGGGAGGGTCCTCCTACGAGCAGTACTTC
J gene: TRBJ2-7
clone size: few
D gene: TRBD2
V gene: TRBV20-1

CDR3 protein: CASSYEQGGTQYF
CDR3 DNA: TGTGCCAGCAGTTACGAACAGGGAGGGACCCAGTACTTC
J gene: TRBJ2-5
clone size: NA
D gene: NA
V gene: TRBV6-2/TRBV6-3

CDR3 protein: CASSIPQYTGELFF
CDR3 DNA: TGTGCCAGTAGTATCCCACAATACACCGGGGAGCTGTTTTTT
J gene: TRBJ2-2
clone size: few
D gene: NA
V gene: TRBV19

CDR3 protein: CASSRFRTGANIQYF
CDR3 DNA: TGTGCCAGCAGTAGATTCAGGACAGGAGCAAACATTCAGTACTTC
J gene: TRBJ2-4
clone size: many
D gene: TRBD1
V gene: TRBV2

CDR3 protein: CASSFTGGTYEQYF
CDR3 DNA: TGTGCCAGCAGTTTTACGGGGGGGACCTACGAGCAGTACTTC
J gene: TRBJ2-7
clone size: few
D gene: TRBD2
V gene: TRBV27

CDR3 protein: CSVERNTGELFF
CDR3 DNA: TGCAGCGTTGAAAGGAACACCGGGGAGCTGTTTTTT
J gene: TRBJ2-2
clone size: NA
D gene: NA
V gene: TRBV29-1

CDR3 protein: CASSWGGQSVNEQFF
CDR3 DNA: TGTGCCAGCAGTTGGGGGGGACAGTCCGTCAATGAGCAGTTCTTC
J gene: TRBJ2-1
clone size: NA
D gene: NA
V gene: TRBV6-9